The 16 T cell receptor beta chains below all came from one sample that was sequenced in a study of OX40 agonist ivuxolimab in advanced cancers. The method was the immunoSEQ multiplex PCR assay. Drawn from immuneACCESS, this table holds only the in-frame rearrangements with V and J called that TCRdb kept. Clones are partly lost; checked studies trace under half to an unresolved V gene and leave the rest unexplained. For this sample there are about 98,000 clones; around 90% appear just once. The top ten constitute 0.5% of the sample. Sequencing was performed on CD4+ or CD8+ T cells sorted from blood, taken in a trial of the OX40 agonist ivuxolimab. These receptors were taken from an adult with an advanced solid tumor such as melanoma, head and neck, liver or kidney cancer.

The gene calls are TRBV29-1 and TRBJ2-2; D possibly corresponds to TRBD1 (5 bases). Germline V gene lookup returns CDR1 SQVTM and CDR2 ANQGSEA. V was clipped by 5 bases and J by 4 bases, with 11 bases between them. This CDR3 is built from 13 residues. The CDR3 region is CSVRTSPTGELFF. CDR3 in DNA: TGCAGCGTTCGGACAAGTCCCACCGGGGAGCTGTTTTTT.

The J gene is TRBJ2-7, the V gene TRBV21-1; the D call in the table, TRBD1, was not verified against the DNA. TRBV21-1 is a listed pseudogene. This CDR3 is built from 14 residues. CDR3 coding DNA: TGTGCCAGCAGCAAGGGGCGACAGGGCCACGAGCAGTACTTC. Translating it yields CASSKGRQGHEQYF.

CDR3 residues: CASHGLHFNQPQHF. CDR3 coding DNA: TGTGCTTCCCACGGGCTTCACTTCAATCAGCCCCAGCATTTT. The rearrangement joins TRBV19 to TRBJ1-5; D not certain. This CDR3 is 14 amino acids long. Germline V gives CDR1 LNHDA, CDR2 SQIVND (reference sequence).

This chain links TRBV6-5 with TRBJ2-3, with D unclear. The germline CDR1 and CDR2 sequences are MNHEY and SVGAGI. CDR3 length: 14 amino acids. With 6 bases removed from V and 0 bases from J, the gap between germline ends came to 10 bases. This CDR3 is CASRTTYSTDTQYF. For the CDR3, the DNA is TGTGCCAGCAGAACAACCTATAGCACAGATACGCAGTATTTT.

The chain recombines TRBV18 with TRBJ2-5; D is perhaps TRBD1 (5 bases). The J call may be mistaken, given a closer DNA end match to TRBJ2-7. The CDR3 has 14 amino acids. The germline V gene encodes CDR1 KGHSH and CDR2 LQKENI. In DNA form, the CDR3 reads TGTGCCAGCTCATCGACCCGACAGACCTACGAGCAGTACTTC. It yields the protein CASSSTRQTYEQYF.

The chain carries TRBV7-9 and TRBJ2-5; D may be TRBD2 (5 bases). Looked up from germline, CDR1 is SEHNR and CDR2 is FQNEAQ (reference sequence). Trimming pared 5 bases from V and 4 bases from J, leaving 14 bases between. The CDR3 is 14 residues long. The CDR3 nucleotides read TGTGCCAGCAGCCCCGGAGGCGGGCGAGAGACCCAGTACTTC. This sequence encodes CASSPGGGRETQYF. The full variable domain, completed using reference TRBV7-9 and TRBJ2-5, is DTGVSQNPRHKITKRGQNVTFRCDPISEHNRLYWYRQTLGQGPEFLTYFQNEAQLEKSRLLSDRFSAERPKGSFSTLEIQRTEQGDSAMYLCASSPGGGRETQYFGPGTRLLVL.

The chain combines TRBV6-1 with TRBJ1-2; D is undetermined. Germline CDR1 reads MNHNS; CDR2 reads SASEGT. The CDR3 sequence is 13 residues long. Trimming removed 6 bases from V and 8 bases from J, with 16 bases in between. CDR3 DNA: TGTGCCAGCAGGGTCCCCCCAGTAAGAGGCTACACCTTC. Translated, it gives CASRVPPVRGYTF.

This chain joins TRBV4-1 and TRBJ2-4; D is ambiguous. Germline CDR1 reads MGHRA; CDR2 reads YSYEKL. This CDR3 region has 14 residues. Between the trimmed V and J ends, which lost 3 bases and 8 bases, there was a span of 14 bases. The CDR3 bases are TGCGCCAGCAGCCATTGGGTCCAGAAGGACATTCAGTACTTC. Its translation: CASSHWVQKDIQYF.

The chain links TRBV6-5 to TRBJ2-7, with D possibly TRBD1 on 5 matching bases. CDR3 size: 15 residues. V was shortened by 0 bases and J by 5 bases, with 14 bases between the two germline ends. CDR1 is MNHEY and CDR2 is SVGAGI in the germline V gene. The CDR3 sequence: CASSYSSTRVDEQYF. The CDR3 DNA is TGTGCCAGCAGTTACTCGAGTACCAGGGTAGACGAGCAGTACTTC.

This clone was seen a few times. The chain uses TRBV2 and TRBJ1-2; no reliable D call. Germline V gene data show CDR1 as SNHLY and CDR2 as FYNNEI. V was shortened by 7 bases and J by 6 bases, with 12 bases between the two germline ends. This CDR3 is 12 amino acids long. CDR3 residues: CASNPRRNGYTF. CDR3 in DNA: TGTGCCAGCAACCCACGGAGGAATGGCTACACCTTC.

This clone was seen a few times. The rearrangement links TRBV6-6 to TRBJ2-3; D not resolved. Per germline, CDR1 MNHNY and CDR2 SVGAGI (reference sequence). The CDR3 sequence is 12 residues long. Trimming stripped 4 bases from V and 6 bases from J, with 8 bases between. CDR3 residues: CASSSSGDTQYF. The CDR3 DNA reads as TGTGCCAGCAGTTCTTCCGGTGATACGCAGTATTTT.

This chain joins TRBV5-1 and TRBJ1-6; 7 nucleotides align to TRBD1. V shed 0 bases, J shed 10 bases, and the junction held 10 bases outside the gene matches. This CDR3 is built from 16 residues. Per germline, CDR1 SGHRS and CDR2 YFSETQ. This CDR3 reads CASSLGIRDSSSPLHF. The CDR3 DNA is TGCGCCAGCAGCTTGGGAATACGGGACAGCAGCTCACCCCTCCACTTT.

DNA of the CDR3: TGCGCCAGCAAAACGACAGGGACCACGAACACCGGGGAGCTGTTTTTT. It translates to CASKTTGTTNTGELFF. The gene calls are TRBV5-1 and TRBJ2-2; TRBD1 matches at 7 bases. The CDR3 length is 16 residues. Germline CDR1 reads SGHRS; CDR2 reads YFSETQ. The ends lost 6 bases at V and 0 bases at J; junction bases unmatched: 8. Looking up the rest from reference TRBV5-1 and TRBJ2-2 gives the full variable domain: KAGVTQTPRYLIKTRGQQVTLSCSPISGHRSVSWYQQTPGQGLQFLFEYFSETQRNKGNFPGRFSGRQFSNSRSEMNVSTLELGDSALYLCASKTTGTTNTGELFFGEGSRLTVL.

The chain recombines TRBV13 with TRBJ2-5; 7 nucleotides agree with TRBD1. The germline CDR1 and CDR2 sequences are PRHDT and FYEKMQ (reference sequence). The CDR3 loop spans 13 amino acids. J lost 2 bases, V lost 6 bases, and 3 bases had no gene match. CDR3 protein: CASRSTGQETQYF. CDR3 nucleotides: TGTGCCAGCAGGTCGACAGGGCAAGAGACCCAGTACTTC. Filled out from reference TRBV13 and TRBJ2-5, the complete variable domain reads AAGVIQSPRHLIKEKRETATLKCYPIPRHDTVYWYQQGPGQDPQFLISFYEKMQSDKGSIPDRFSAQQFSDYHSELNMSSLELGDSALYFCASRSTGQETQYFGPGTRLLVL.

The rearrangement joins TRBV7-3 to TRBJ2-6, with TRBD1 matching over 7 bases. J gave up 2 bases and V 5 bases, and 9 bases lay outside the gene matches. The CDR3 has 17 residues. CDR1 is SGHTA, CDR2 FQGTGA, per germline. The CDR3 coding sequence is TGTGCCAGCAGCGGAGGAAGGGGGCAGCCTGGGGCCAACGTCCTGACTTTC. Translated: CASSGGRGQPGANVLTF.

This clone was seen a few times. The genes are TRBV10-3 and TRBJ1-3; D gene uncertain. This CDR3 region has 10 residues. Germline CDR1 is ENHRY and CDR2 is SYGVKD. The V end lost 10 bases, the J end lost 8 bases, and 9 bases lay between the germline ends. The CDR3: CATQEYTIYF. DNA for the CDR3: TGTGCCACTCAAGAGTACACCATATATTTT.